One and the same sample provided the 9 T cell receptor beta chains below, sequenced in a study of identical twins. Via MiXCR, TCRdb re-called the 5' RACE reads, giving one row per CDR3 protein. This repertoire shows about 190,000 distinct CDR3 sequences, 15% to 20% found once; its top ten account for over 35%. These data also featured in a second study, about T cells expressing NK-cell markers.

The sequenced sample was CD8+ T cells sorted from blood. These receptors were taken from a young woman in good health.

The chain joins TRBV20-1 to TRBJ2-7, with TRBD2 identical over 9 bases. V gave up 2 bases and J gave up 0 bases; unmatched junction bases: 5. This CDR3 spans 15 amino acids. CDR1 is DFQATT and CDR2 is SNEGSKA in the germline V gene (reference sequence). The CDR3 sequence: CSARHPLAGSYEQYF. The CDR3 coding sequence is TGCAGTGCTAGACACCCACTAGCGGGCTCCTACGAGCAGTACTTC.

This clonotype was detected a few times. The CDR3 loop is CASSLGTKAFF. In DNA, the CDR3 is TGTGCCAGCAGCTTGGGGACAAAAGCTTTCTTT. The chain recombines TRBV11-3 with TRBJ1-1; a weak D match, TRBD1 (6 bases). The CDR3 totals 11 residues. V was clipped by 3 bases and J by 9 bases, with 8 bases between them. CDR1 is SGHNT, CDR2 YENEEA, per germline.

This clonotype was counted only a few times. This chain uses TRBV7-9 with TRBJ2-3; the match to TRBD1 covers 10 bases. CDR1 and CDR2 (germline): SEHNR, FQNEAQ (reference sequence). CDR3 size: 13 residues. Germline trimming cut 4 bases from V and 14 bases from J; bases unmatched to any gene: 9. The CDR3 here is CASSSRTGGKGYF. The DNA for the CDR3 is TGTGCCAGCAGCTCCCGGACAGGGGGAAAGGGGTATTTT.

This clonotype was counted between two and nine times. The chain uses TRBV7-6 and TRBJ2-7; D gene unclear. The V end was cut by 2 bases, the J end by 2 bases, with 13 bases between. Per germline, CDR1 SGHVS and CDR2 FNYEAQ. The CDR3 covers 15 residues. The CDR3 spells CASSLQALVPYEQYF. The CDR3 DNA follows: TGTGCCAGCAGCTTACAAGCACTGGTCCCCTACGAGCAGTACTTC.

The genes are TRBV27 and TRBJ2-7; 9 nucleotides agree with TRBD1. Germline V gene lookup returns CDR1 MNHEY and CDR2 SMNVEV (reference sequence). The CDR3 runs 14 residues. V dropped 6 bases and J dropped 2; count of bases not matched to a gene: 5. CDR3 nucleotides: TGTGCCAGCAGGGCGACAGGGGGTCCCTACGAGCAGTACTTC. Encoded protein: CASRATGGPYEQYF.

This clonotype was seen a handful of times. The V and J genes are TRBV7-6 and TRBJ1-1; 9 nucleotides align to TRBD1. The germline V gene has CDR1 SGHVS and CDR2 FNYEAQ. The CDR3 totals 14 residues. Trimming cost V 6 bases and J 5 bases; bases outside gene matches: 7. The CDR3 nucleotides are TGTGCCAGCAGAGCAGGGGGGACAGGGACTGAAGCTTTCTTT. Translating gives CASRAGGTGTEAFF.

This clonotype has more than one count but fewer than ten. This sequence joins TRBV7-9 and TRBJ1-2; TRBD1 might be the D (5 bases). Trimming pared 5 bases from V and 7 bases from J, leaving 14 bases between. From germline, CDR1 is SEHNR and CDR2 FQNEAQ (reference sequence). The CDR3 loop spans 13 amino acids. CDR3 coding DNA: TGTGCCAGCAGCCCCAAAACGGGACCTGGCTACACCTTC. This sequence encodes CASSPKTGPGYTF.

This clonotype occurred a few times. The genes are TRBV7-2 and TRBJ2-1; tentative D call: TRBD2 (5 bases). V lost 2 bases and J lost 3, with 32 bases in between. The germline gives CDR1 SGHTA, CDR2 FQGNSA. CDR3 length: 22 amino acids. Here the CDR3 DNA reads TGTGCCAGCAGCTTATTTTTTTCCCACCCTCGGGGTGGGCAGATAAACTACAATGAGCAGTTCTTC. The encoded protein is CASSLFFSHPRGGQINYNEQFF.

This chain links TRBV11-2 with TRBJ2-2; D might be TRBD1 or TRBD2, each matching 5 bases. Trimming removed 5 bases from V and 5 bases from J, with 15 bases in between. From germline, CDR1 is SGHAT and CDR2 FQNNGV. The CDR3 has 15 residues. CDR3 amino acids: CASSEGGGKTGELFF. CDR3 sequence (DNA): TGTGCCAGCAGCGAGGGTGGGGGAAAAACCGGGGAGCTGTTTTTT.